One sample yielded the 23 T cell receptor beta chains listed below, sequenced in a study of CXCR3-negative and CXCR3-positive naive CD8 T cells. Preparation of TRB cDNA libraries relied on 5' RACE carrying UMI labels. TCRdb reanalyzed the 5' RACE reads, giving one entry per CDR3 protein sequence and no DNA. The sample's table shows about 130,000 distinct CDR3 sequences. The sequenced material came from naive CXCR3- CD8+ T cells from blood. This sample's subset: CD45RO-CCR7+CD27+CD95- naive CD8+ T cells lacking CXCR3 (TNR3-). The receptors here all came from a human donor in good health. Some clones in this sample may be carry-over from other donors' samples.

This CDR3 is CASSTVDSRDNTDTQYF. The rearrangement joins TRBV6-5 to TRBJ2-3; the D gene TCRdb calls, TRBD1, cannot be checked with no DNA. The CDR3 extends over 17 amino acids. The germline gives CDR1 MNHEY, CDR2 SVGAGI.

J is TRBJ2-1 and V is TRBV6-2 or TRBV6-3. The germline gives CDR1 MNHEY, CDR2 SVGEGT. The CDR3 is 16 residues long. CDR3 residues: CASSYSRGSSYNEQFF.

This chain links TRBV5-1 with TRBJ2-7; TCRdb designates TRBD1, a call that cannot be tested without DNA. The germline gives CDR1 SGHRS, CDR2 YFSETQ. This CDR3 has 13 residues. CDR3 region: CASSSTGKNEQYF. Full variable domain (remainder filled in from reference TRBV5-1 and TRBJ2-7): KAGVTQTPRYLIKTRGQQVTLSCSPISGHRSVSWYQQTPGQGLQFLFEYFSETQRNKGNFPGRFSGRQFSNSRSEMNVSTLELGDSALYLCASSSTGKNEQYFGPGTRLTVT.

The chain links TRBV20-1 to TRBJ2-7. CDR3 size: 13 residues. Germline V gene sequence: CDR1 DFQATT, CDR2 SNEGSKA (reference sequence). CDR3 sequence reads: CSAIRGISYEQYF.

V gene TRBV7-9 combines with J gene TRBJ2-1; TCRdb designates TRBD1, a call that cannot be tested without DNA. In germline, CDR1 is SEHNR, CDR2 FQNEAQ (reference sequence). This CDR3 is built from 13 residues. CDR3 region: CASSQPGGYEQFF. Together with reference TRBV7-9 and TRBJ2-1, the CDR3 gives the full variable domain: DTGVSQNPRHKITKRGQNVTFRCDPISEHNRLYWYRQTLGQGPEFLTYFQNEAQLEKSRLLSDRFSAERPKGSFSTLEIQRTEQGDSAMYLCASSQPGGYEQFFGPGTRLTVL.

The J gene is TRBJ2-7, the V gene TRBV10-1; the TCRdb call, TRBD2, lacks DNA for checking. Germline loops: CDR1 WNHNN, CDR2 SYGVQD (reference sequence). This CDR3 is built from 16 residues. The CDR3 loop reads CASSESASVYPYEQYF.

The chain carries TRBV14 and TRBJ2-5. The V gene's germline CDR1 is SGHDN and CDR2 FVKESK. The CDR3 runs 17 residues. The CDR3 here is CASSASHIGVVVETQYF.

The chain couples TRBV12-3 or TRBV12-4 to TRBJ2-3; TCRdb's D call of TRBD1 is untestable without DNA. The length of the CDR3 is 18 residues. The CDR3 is CASSLGSGLTSNTDTQYF.

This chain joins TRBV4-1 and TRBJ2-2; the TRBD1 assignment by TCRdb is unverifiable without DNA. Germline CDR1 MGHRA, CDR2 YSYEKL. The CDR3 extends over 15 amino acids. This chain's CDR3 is CASSQGWGSLGELFF.

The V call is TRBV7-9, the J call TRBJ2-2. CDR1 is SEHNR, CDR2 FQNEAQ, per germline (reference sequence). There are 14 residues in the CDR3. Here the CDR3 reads CASSLLENTGELFF.

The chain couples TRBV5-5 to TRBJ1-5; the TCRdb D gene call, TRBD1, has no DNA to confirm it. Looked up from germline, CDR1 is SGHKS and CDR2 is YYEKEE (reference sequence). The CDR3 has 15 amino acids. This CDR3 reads CASSPFWTVDQPQHF.

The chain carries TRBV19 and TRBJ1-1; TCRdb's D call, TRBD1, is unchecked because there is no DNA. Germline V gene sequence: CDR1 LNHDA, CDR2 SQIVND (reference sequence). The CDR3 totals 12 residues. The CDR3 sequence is CASRWGDTEAFF.

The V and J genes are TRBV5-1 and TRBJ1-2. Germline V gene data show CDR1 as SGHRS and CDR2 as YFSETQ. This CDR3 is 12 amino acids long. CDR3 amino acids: CASSLEGGGYTF. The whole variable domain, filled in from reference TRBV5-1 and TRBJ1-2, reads KAGVTQTPRYLIKTRGQQVTLSCSPISGHRSVSWYQQTPGQGLQFLFEYFSETQRNKGNFPGRFSGRQFSNSRSEMNVSTLELGDSALYLCASSLEGGGYTFGSGTRLTVV.

The CDR3: CASSQGPLFQETQYF. This sequence joins TRBV3-1 and TRBJ2-5; TCRdb reports TRBD2, a call that lacks DNA to check it against. The CDR3 is 15 residues long. CDR1 is LGHDT, CDR2 YNNKEL, per germline (reference sequence).

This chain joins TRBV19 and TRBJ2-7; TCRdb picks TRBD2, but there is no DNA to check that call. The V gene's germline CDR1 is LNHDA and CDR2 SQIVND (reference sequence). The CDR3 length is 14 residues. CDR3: CASTSSGGADEQYF.

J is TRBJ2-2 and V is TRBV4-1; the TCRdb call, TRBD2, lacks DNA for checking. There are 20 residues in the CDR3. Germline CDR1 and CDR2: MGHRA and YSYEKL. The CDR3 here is CASSQDSRGGTSGSTGEPFF.

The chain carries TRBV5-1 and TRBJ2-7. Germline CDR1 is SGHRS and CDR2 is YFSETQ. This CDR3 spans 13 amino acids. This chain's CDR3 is CASSWGRPYEQYF.

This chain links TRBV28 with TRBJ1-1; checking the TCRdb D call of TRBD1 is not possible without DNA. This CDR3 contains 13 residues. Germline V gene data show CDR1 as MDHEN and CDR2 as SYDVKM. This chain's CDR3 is CASRQVGGTEAFF.

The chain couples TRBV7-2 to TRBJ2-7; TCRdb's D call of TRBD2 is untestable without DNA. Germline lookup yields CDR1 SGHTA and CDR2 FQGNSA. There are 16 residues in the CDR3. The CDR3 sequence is CASSLALAGDGSEQYF.

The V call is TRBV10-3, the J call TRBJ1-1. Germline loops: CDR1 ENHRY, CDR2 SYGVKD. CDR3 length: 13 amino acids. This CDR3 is CAIKFQDNTEAFF.

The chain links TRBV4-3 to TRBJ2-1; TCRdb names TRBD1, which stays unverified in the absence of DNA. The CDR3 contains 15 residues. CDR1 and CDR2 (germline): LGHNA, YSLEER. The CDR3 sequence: CASSQVRDRPREQFF.

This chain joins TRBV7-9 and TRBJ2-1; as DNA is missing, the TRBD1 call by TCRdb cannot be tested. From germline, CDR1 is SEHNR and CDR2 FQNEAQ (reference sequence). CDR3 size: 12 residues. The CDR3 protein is CASSPRANEQYF.

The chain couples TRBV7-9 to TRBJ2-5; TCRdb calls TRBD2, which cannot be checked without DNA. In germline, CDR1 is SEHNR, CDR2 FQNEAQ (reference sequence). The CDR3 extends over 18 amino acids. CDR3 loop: CASSPASPAGGFQETQYF.